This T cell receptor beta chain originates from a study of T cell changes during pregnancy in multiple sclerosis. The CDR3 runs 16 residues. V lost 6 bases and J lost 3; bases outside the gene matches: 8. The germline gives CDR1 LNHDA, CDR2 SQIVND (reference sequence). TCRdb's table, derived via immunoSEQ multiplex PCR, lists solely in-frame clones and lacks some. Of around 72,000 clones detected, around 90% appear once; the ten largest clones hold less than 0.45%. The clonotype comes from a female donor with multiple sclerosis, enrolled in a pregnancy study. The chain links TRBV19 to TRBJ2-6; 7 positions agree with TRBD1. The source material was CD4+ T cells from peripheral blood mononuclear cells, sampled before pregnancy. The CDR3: CASSLTGRRGANVLTF. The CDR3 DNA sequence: TGTGCCAGTAGCCTGACAGGGAGACGTGGGGCCAACGTCCTGACTTTC.